A selection of T cell receptor beta chains follows, all from one sample in a study of cytomegalovirus exposure and HLA in healthy donors. The assay was immunoSEQ multiplex PCR, and TCRdb's table has in-frame clones only and misses some. The sample has about 130,000 clones; 70% to 90% are singletons. Sequencing used PBMCs. These receptors all come from a man aged 40-55 years in good health and CMV-seronegative. CDR3s include the opening cysteine and the closing phenylalanine or tryptophan. The D gene is left open where the match is weak. Expanded clones are given a class, and other clones once, few, many or no size at all.

>TRBD1|TRBV6-5|TRBJ2-1|NA
TGTGCCAGCACCCAGACAGGGCCTTCCTACAATGAGCAGTTCTTC
CASTQTGPSYNEQFF
>TRBD1|TRBV7-9|TRBJ1-1|NA
TGTGCCAGCAAACAGGGGGCGATAAACACTGAAGCTTTCTTT
CASKQGAINTEAFF
>NA|TRBV15|TRBJ1-5|NA
TGTGCCACCAGCAACCGGGATCAGCCCCAGCATTTT
CATSNRDQPQHF
>TRBD1|TRBV6-5|TRBJ1-1|NA
TGTGCCAGCAGTACCTCACAGGGGATGAACACTGAAGCTTTCTTT
CASSTSQGMNTEAFF
>TRBD1|TRBV27|TRBJ1-1|NA
TGTGCCAGCAGTTCCAGGGGGCCAGAAGCTTTCTTT
CASSSRGPEAFF
>TRBD1|TRBV5-6|TRBJ1-2|NA
TGTGCCAGCGTACAGGGGGTGAACTATGGCTACACCTTC
CASVQGVNYGYTF
>NA|TRBV7-9|TRBJ1-5|NA
TGTGCCAGCAGCTTCCAACCGACCACAGGGATACCTCAGCCCCAGCATTTT
CASSFQPTTGIPQPQHF
>NA|TRBV7-2|TRBJ1-3|NA
TGTGCCAGCAGCCCCTCCCCAGGGGCTGGAAACACCATATATTTT
CASSPSPGAGNTIYF
>NA|TRBV11-2|TRBJ2-2|few
TGTGCCAGCAGCTTAGTTTCGATAGGGGCCAGTAACACCGGGGAGCTGTTTTTT
CASSLVSIGASNTGELFF
>NA|TRBV21-1|TRBJ2-7|NA
TGTGCCAGCAGCAGCGGGGGCCACGAGCAGTACTTC
CASSSGGHEQYF
>TRBD1|TRBV2|TRBJ1-1|NA
TGTGCCAGCAGCCGCAGCGGAGGGGGCCCGGAGGCTTTCTTT
CASSRSGGGPEAFF
>TRBD2|TRBV7-3|TRBJ2-1|NA
TGTGCCAGCAGCTTAGCGGGAGTTGAGTACAATGAGCAGTTCTTC
CASSLAGVEYNEQFF
>TRBD1|TRBV5-1|TRBJ2-7|once
TGCGCCAGCAGCCCCACCCCGGGGGGGACAGGGGGTTCCTACGAGCAGTACTTC
CASSPTPGGTGGSYEQYF
>TRBD1|TRBV10-1|TRBJ1-2|NA
TGCGCCAGCAGTCGTGCTCACAGGGGTTTGTATGGCTACACCTTC
CASSRAHRGLYGYTF
>TRBD1|TRBV2|TRBJ2-1|NA
TGTGCCAGCAGTGACCGGGACAGAAGAAATAATGAGCAGTTCTTC
CASSDRDRRNNEQFF
>TRBD1|TRBV5-1|TRBJ1-4|once
TGCGCCAGCAGCTCTGGGGGGACAGGGGGTAATGAAAAACTGTTTTTT
CASSSGGTGGNEKLFF
>TRBD1|TRBV7-9|TRBJ1-3|NA
TGTGCCAGCAGCTTAGGGACAGGGGGTCTCAGCTCTGGAAACACCATATATTTT
CASSLGTGGLSSGNTIYF
>TRBD1|TRBV7-2|TRBJ2-1|NA
TGTGCCAGCAGCTTACGCAGGGGGCTATGGTATGAGCAGTTCTTC
CASSLRRGLWYEQFF
>TRBD2|TRBV2|TRBJ2-5|NA
TGTGCCAGCAGCTTTCTAGCGGGGGAGGAGACCCAGTACTTC
CASSFLAGEETQYF
>NA|TRBV9|TRBJ1-1|NA
TGTGCCAGCAGCGCCAACTCTGAGAACACTGAAGCTTTCTTT
CASSANSENTEAFF
>TRBD1|TRBV10-3|TRBJ2-7|NA
TGTGCCATCAGTGATGGACAGGGGAACTACGAGCAGTACTTC
CAISDGQGNYEQYF
>TRBD2|TRBV5-6|TRBJ2-7|NA
TGTGCCAGCAGCTTGGCTTGGGGGGGATACGAGCAGTACTTC
CASSLAWGGYEQYF